The T cell receptor (beta chain) under discussion was sequenced for a study of blood T cell repertoires in COVID-19. Study background: PBMCs, B-cell-depleted T cells, or T cells were the source of the cDNA or gDNA that made up the material.

As originally analysed: It was from reference gene primer amplification that nucleated cell counts were estimated. Sequencing used immunoSEQ multiplex PCR; TCRdb keeps in-frame clones, though not all of them. The DNA was the basis for D and trimming; V, J and clone size are from that table. The table includes about 95,000 clones, approximately 88% detected once. The germline gives CDR1 SGHRS, CDR2 YFSETQ. V shed 0 bases and J shed 3 bases, with 9 bases lying between them. The CDR3 runs 15 residues. The chain employs TRBV5-1 and TRBJ1-4, with D perhaps TRBD1 (5 bases). The clonotype was recovered from a man in his forties or fifties with COVID-19, enrolled during active disease. The sequenced sample was peripheral blood. The CDR3 nucleotides are TGCGCCAGCAGCTTGGCTAGGGGTGCTAATGAAAAACTGTTTTTT. Translated: CASSLARGANEKLFF.